This paragraph reports one TCR beta chain. The authors' processing: Amplification of reference gene primers was used by the study to estimate nucleated cell counts. Sequenced by immunoSEQ multiplex PCR; TCRdb stores in-frame clones only, minus some. V and J calls and clone size are those listed in that table; D and trimming were worked out from the DNA. The sample consists of some 180,000 clones, roughly 87% of them appearing once. V lost 0 bases, J lost 7 bases, and 10 bases lay in between. The CDR3 is 14 amino acids. Germline CDR1 reads LGHDT; CDR2 reads YNNKEL (reference sequence). These data are taken from a study of blood T cell repertoires in COVID-19.

The TCR comes from a man in his fifties or sixties with active or convalescent COVID-19. The rearrangement uses TRBV3-1 (or the pseudogene TRBV3-2) and TRBJ1-5; D is perhaps TRBD1 (6 bases). Sequenced material: peripheral blood. The CDR3 here is CASSQEGARQPQHF. The DNA of the CDR3 is TGTGCCAGCAGCCAAGAGGGGGCTAGGCAGCCCCAGCATTTT.